This TCR beta chain was obtained from a study of blood T cell repertoires in COVID-19. Study summary: Donors in the United States, Italy and Spain gave samples during acute or convalescent COVID-19. PBMCs, B-cell-depleted T cells, or T cells provided the cDNA or gDNA that made up the material.

Original methodology: Estimation of nucleated cell counts relied on the amplification of reference gene primers. Repertoires were generated with immunoSEQ multiplex PCR, while TCRdb's copy carries only in-frame clones and drops some. Clone size and the V and J calls come from that table; the DNA yielded D and trimming. The sample yields more than 100,000 clones, about four fifths seen once. The CDR3 runs 14 residues. Germline loops: CDR1 MDHEN, CDR2 SYDVKM. Trimming took off 10 bases at V and 5 bases at J, with 18 bases between the two ends. The sample consisted of peripheral blood. The source of this sequence is a man between 60 and 70 years old with active or convalescent COVID-19. The chain uses TRBV28 and TRBJ1-5, with D maybe TRBD1 (5 bases). CDR3 coding DNA: TGTGCCACTCGGAGGGGCAGGGTCCATCAGCCCCAGCATTTT. Translation gives CATRRGRVHQPQHF.